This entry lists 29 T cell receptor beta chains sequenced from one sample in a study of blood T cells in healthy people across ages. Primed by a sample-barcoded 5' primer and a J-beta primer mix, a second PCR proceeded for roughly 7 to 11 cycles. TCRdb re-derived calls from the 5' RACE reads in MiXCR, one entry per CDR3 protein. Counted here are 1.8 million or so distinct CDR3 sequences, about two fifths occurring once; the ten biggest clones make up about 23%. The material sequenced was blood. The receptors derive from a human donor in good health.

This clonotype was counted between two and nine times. For the CDR3, the DNA is TGCAGCGTTACTTGGGGCAGGGGGCTAGGAGATACGCAGTATTTT. It yields the protein CSVTWGRGLGDTQYF. The J gene is TRBJ2-3, the V gene TRBV29-1, with TRBD1 matching over 8 bases. This CDR3 has 15 amino acids. The germline V gene encodes CDR1 SQVTM and CDR2 ANQGSEA. Trimming removed 5 bases from V and 5 bases from J; junction bases left unmatched: 12.

CDR3 residues: CASSLIRGPLHF. CDR3 DNA: TGTGCCAGCAGCTTAATCCGGGGTCCCCTCCACTTT. The chain joins TRBV7-8 to TRBJ1-6; no clear D. The V end was cut by 2 bases, the J end by 13 bases, with 9 bases between. The CDR3 spans 12 residues. Per germline, CDR1 SGHVS and CDR2 FQNEAQ.

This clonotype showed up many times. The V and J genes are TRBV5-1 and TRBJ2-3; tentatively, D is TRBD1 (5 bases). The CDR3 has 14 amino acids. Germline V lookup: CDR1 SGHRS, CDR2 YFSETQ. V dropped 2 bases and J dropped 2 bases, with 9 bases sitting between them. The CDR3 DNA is TGCGCCAGCAGCTTAACAGGATACACAGATACGCAGTATTTT. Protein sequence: CASSLTGYTDTQYF.

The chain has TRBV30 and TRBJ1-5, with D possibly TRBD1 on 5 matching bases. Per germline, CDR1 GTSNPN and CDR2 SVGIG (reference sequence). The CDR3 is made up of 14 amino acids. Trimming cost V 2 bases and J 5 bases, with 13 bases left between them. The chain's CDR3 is CAWSKGTGDQPQHF. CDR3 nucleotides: TGTGCCTGGAGTAAAGGGACGGGGGATCAGCCCCAGCATTTT.

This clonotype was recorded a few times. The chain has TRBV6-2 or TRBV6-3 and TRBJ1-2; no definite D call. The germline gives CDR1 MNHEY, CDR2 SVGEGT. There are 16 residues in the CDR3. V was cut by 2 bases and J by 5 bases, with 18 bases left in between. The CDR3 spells CASSYLRAPTPYGYTF. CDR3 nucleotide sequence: TGTGCCAGCAGTTACCTCCGGGCTCCCACGCCATATGGCTACACCTTC.

CDR3 amino acids: CASSQSPSGDYEQYF. CDR3 nucleotide sequence: TGTGCCAGCTCACAGTCCCCTAGCGGGGACTACGAGCAGTACTTC. The chain couples TRBV18 to TRBJ2-7; 9 bases align to TRBD2. CDR3 size: 15 residues. Trimming removed 4 bases from V and 3 bases from J; junction bases left unmatched: 7. Germline loops: CDR1 KGHSH, CDR2 LQKENI.

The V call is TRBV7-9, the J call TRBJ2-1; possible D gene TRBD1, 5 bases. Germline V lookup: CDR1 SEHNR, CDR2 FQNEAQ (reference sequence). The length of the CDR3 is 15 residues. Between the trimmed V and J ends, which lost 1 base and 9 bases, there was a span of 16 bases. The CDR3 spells CASSLGTLSSREQFF. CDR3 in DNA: TGTGCCAGCAGCTTAGGGACATTGTCGTCCCGTGAGCAGTTCTTC.

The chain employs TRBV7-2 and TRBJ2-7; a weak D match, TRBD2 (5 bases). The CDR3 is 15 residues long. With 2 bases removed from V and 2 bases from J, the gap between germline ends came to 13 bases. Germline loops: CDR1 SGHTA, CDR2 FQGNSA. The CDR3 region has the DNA TGTGCCAGCAGCTTAAGGGCTCTAGCCCCCTACGAGCAGTACTTC. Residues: CASSLRALAPYEQYF.

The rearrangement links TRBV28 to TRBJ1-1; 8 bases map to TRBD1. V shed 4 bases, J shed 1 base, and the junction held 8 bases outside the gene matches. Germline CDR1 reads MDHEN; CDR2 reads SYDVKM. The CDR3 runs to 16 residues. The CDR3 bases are TGTGCCAGCAGTTCTCCTTCAGGGGGCACGAACACTGAAGCTTTCTTT. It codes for CASSSPSGGTNTEAFF.

The DNA of the CDR3 is TGTGCCACCAGCAGAGATCCCAGAGTACAGGGAATCTACAATGAGCAGTTCTTC. Amino acids: CATSRDPRVQGIYNEQFF. The V and J genes are TRBV15 and TRBJ2-1; a possible D gene is TRBD1 (6 bases). The V and J ends lost 0 bases and 3 bases respectively, with 18 bases between them. The CDR3 runs 18 residues. Germline CDR1 and CDR2: LNHNV and YYDKDF (reference sequence).

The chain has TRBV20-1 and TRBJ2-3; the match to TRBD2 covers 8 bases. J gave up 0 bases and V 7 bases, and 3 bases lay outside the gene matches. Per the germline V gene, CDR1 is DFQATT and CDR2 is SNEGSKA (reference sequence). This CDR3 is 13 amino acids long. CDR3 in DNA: TGCAGTGTTCCGGGGGGGAGCACAGATACGCAGTATTTT. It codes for CSVPGGSTDTQYF.

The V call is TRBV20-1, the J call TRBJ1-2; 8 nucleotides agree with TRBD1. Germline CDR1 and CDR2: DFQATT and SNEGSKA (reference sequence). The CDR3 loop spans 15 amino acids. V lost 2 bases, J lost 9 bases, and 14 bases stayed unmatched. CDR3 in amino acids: CSARPIQGEIMSYTF. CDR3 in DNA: TGCAGTGCTAGACCCATACAGGGGGAGATTATGAGCTACACCTTC.

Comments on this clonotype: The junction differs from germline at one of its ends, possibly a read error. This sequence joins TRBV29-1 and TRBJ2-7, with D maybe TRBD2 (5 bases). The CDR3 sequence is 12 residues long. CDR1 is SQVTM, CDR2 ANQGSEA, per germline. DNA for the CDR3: TGCACAGAGGAGGCAGTCTCCTACGCGCAGTACTTC. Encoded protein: CTEEAVSYAQYF.

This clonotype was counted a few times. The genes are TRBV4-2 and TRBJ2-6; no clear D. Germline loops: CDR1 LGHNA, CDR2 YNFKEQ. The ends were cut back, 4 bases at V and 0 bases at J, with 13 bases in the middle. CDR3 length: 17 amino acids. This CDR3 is CASSPYPDRSGANVLTF. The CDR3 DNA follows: TGTGCCAGCAGCCCTTATCCGGACCGCTCTGGGGCCAACGTCCTGACTTTC.

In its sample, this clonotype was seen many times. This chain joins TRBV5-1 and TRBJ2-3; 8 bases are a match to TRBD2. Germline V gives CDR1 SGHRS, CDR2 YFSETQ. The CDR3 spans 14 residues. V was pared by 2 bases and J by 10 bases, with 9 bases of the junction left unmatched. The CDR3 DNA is TGCGCCAGCAGCTTCTTGGAGCGGGGGAGCTCGCAGTATTTT. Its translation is CASSFLERGSSQYF.

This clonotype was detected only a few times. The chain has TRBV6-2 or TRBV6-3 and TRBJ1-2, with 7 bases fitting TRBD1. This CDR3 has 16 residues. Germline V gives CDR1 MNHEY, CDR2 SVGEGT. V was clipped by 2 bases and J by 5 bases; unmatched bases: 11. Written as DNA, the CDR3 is TGTGCCAGCAGTTACGCGAGATGGCAGGGGGAATATGGCTACACCTTC. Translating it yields CASSYARWQGEYGYTF.

CDR3 nucleotide sequence: TGTGCCTTTGTACAGGGGCTGAACACTGAAGCTTTCTTT. Translating gives CAFVQGLNTEAFF. The gene calls are TRBV30 and TRBJ1-1; the match to TRBD1 covers 7 bases. V shed 7 bases and J 0 bases; nucleotides not matched to a gene: 5. The germline CDR1 and CDR2 sequences are GTSNPN and SVGIG (reference sequence). This CDR3 has 13 amino acids.

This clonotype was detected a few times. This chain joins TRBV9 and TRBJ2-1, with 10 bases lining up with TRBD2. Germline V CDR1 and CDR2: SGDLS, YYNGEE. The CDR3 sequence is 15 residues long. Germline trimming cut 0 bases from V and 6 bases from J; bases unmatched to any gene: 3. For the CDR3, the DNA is TGTGCCAGCAGCGTAGGTAGCGGGGGGTTCAATGAGCAGTTCTTC. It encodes CASSVGSGGFNEQFF.

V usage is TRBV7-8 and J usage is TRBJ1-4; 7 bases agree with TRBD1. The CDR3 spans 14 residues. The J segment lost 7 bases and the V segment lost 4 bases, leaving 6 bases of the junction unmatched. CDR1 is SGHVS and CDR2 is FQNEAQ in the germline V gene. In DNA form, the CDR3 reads TGTGCCAGCAGCTCCACCGGGACAGCTGAAAAACTGTTTTTT. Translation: CASSSTGTAEKLFF.

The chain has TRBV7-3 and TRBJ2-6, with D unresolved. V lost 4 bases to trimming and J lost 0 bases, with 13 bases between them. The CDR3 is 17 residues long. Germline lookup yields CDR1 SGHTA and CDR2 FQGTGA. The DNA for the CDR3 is TGTGCCAGCAGCTCAAGCCCACCGGGCTCTGGGGCCAACGTCCTGACTTTC. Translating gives CASSSSPPGSGANVLTF.

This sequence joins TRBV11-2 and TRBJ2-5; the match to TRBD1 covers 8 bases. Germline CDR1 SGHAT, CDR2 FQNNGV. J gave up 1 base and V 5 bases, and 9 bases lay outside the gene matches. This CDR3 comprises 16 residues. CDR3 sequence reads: CASSADRGSPQETQYF. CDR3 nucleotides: TGTGCCAGCAGCGCCGACAGGGGATCGCCCCAAGAGACCCAGTACTTC.

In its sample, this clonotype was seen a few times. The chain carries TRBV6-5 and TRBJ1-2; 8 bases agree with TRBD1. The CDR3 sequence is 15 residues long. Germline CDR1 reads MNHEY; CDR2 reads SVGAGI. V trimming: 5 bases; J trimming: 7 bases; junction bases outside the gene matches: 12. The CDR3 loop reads CASSPALSTGAGYTF. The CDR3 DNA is TGTGCCAGCAGTCCGGCCCTTTCGACAGGGGCTGGCTACACCTTC.

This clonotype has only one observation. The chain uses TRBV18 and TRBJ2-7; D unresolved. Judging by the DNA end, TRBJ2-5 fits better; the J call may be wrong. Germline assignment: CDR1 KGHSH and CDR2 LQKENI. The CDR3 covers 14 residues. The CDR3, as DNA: TGTGCCAGCTCACCGACTCTAGGTCGAGAGACCCAGTACTTC. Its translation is CASSPTLGRETQYF.

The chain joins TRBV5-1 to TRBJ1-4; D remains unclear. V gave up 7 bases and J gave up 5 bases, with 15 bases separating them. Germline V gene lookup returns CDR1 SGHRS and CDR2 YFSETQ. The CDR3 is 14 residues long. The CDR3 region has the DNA TGCGCCAGCTCCCTCGGACTCCAGAATGAAAAACTGTTTTTT. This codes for CASSLGLQNEKLFF.

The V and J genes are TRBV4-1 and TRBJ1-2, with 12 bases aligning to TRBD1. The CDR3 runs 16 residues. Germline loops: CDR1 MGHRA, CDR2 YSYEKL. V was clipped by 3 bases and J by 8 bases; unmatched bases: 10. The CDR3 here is CASSHGTGGDYRGYTF. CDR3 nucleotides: TGCGCCAGCAGCCACGGGACAGGGGGCGATTATCGCGGCTACACCTTC.

The chain's CDR3 is CSVATRLANYGYTF. The CDR3 DNA reads TGCAGCGTTGCTACCAGGCTAGCTAACTATGGCTACACCTTC. The chain joins TRBV29-1 to TRBJ1-2; D ambiguous. The CDR3 contains 14 residues. Germline CDR1 and CDR2: SQVTM and ANQGSEA. V lost 4 bases, J lost 0 bases, and 12 bases lay in between.

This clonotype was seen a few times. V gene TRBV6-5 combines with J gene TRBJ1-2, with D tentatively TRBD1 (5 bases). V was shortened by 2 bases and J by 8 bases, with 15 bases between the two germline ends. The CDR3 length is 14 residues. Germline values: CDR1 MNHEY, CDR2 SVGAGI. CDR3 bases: TGTGCCAGCAGTTACGCCCGCCTTGGGGGAGGCTACACCTTC. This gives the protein CASSYARLGGGYTF.

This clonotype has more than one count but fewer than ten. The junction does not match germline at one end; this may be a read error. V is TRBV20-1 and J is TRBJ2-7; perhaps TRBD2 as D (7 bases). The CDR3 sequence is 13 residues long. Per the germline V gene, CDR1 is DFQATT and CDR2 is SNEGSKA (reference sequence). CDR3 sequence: CSVREGGFYEQYF. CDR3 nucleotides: TGCAGTGTTAGAGAGGGGGGGTTCTACGAGCAGTACTTC.

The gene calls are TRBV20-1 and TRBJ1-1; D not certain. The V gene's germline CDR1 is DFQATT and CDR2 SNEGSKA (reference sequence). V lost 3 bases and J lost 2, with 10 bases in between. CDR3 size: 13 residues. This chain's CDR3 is CSARRRINTEAFF. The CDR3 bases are TGCAGTGCTAGGCGTCGGATAAACACTGAAGCTTTCTTT.